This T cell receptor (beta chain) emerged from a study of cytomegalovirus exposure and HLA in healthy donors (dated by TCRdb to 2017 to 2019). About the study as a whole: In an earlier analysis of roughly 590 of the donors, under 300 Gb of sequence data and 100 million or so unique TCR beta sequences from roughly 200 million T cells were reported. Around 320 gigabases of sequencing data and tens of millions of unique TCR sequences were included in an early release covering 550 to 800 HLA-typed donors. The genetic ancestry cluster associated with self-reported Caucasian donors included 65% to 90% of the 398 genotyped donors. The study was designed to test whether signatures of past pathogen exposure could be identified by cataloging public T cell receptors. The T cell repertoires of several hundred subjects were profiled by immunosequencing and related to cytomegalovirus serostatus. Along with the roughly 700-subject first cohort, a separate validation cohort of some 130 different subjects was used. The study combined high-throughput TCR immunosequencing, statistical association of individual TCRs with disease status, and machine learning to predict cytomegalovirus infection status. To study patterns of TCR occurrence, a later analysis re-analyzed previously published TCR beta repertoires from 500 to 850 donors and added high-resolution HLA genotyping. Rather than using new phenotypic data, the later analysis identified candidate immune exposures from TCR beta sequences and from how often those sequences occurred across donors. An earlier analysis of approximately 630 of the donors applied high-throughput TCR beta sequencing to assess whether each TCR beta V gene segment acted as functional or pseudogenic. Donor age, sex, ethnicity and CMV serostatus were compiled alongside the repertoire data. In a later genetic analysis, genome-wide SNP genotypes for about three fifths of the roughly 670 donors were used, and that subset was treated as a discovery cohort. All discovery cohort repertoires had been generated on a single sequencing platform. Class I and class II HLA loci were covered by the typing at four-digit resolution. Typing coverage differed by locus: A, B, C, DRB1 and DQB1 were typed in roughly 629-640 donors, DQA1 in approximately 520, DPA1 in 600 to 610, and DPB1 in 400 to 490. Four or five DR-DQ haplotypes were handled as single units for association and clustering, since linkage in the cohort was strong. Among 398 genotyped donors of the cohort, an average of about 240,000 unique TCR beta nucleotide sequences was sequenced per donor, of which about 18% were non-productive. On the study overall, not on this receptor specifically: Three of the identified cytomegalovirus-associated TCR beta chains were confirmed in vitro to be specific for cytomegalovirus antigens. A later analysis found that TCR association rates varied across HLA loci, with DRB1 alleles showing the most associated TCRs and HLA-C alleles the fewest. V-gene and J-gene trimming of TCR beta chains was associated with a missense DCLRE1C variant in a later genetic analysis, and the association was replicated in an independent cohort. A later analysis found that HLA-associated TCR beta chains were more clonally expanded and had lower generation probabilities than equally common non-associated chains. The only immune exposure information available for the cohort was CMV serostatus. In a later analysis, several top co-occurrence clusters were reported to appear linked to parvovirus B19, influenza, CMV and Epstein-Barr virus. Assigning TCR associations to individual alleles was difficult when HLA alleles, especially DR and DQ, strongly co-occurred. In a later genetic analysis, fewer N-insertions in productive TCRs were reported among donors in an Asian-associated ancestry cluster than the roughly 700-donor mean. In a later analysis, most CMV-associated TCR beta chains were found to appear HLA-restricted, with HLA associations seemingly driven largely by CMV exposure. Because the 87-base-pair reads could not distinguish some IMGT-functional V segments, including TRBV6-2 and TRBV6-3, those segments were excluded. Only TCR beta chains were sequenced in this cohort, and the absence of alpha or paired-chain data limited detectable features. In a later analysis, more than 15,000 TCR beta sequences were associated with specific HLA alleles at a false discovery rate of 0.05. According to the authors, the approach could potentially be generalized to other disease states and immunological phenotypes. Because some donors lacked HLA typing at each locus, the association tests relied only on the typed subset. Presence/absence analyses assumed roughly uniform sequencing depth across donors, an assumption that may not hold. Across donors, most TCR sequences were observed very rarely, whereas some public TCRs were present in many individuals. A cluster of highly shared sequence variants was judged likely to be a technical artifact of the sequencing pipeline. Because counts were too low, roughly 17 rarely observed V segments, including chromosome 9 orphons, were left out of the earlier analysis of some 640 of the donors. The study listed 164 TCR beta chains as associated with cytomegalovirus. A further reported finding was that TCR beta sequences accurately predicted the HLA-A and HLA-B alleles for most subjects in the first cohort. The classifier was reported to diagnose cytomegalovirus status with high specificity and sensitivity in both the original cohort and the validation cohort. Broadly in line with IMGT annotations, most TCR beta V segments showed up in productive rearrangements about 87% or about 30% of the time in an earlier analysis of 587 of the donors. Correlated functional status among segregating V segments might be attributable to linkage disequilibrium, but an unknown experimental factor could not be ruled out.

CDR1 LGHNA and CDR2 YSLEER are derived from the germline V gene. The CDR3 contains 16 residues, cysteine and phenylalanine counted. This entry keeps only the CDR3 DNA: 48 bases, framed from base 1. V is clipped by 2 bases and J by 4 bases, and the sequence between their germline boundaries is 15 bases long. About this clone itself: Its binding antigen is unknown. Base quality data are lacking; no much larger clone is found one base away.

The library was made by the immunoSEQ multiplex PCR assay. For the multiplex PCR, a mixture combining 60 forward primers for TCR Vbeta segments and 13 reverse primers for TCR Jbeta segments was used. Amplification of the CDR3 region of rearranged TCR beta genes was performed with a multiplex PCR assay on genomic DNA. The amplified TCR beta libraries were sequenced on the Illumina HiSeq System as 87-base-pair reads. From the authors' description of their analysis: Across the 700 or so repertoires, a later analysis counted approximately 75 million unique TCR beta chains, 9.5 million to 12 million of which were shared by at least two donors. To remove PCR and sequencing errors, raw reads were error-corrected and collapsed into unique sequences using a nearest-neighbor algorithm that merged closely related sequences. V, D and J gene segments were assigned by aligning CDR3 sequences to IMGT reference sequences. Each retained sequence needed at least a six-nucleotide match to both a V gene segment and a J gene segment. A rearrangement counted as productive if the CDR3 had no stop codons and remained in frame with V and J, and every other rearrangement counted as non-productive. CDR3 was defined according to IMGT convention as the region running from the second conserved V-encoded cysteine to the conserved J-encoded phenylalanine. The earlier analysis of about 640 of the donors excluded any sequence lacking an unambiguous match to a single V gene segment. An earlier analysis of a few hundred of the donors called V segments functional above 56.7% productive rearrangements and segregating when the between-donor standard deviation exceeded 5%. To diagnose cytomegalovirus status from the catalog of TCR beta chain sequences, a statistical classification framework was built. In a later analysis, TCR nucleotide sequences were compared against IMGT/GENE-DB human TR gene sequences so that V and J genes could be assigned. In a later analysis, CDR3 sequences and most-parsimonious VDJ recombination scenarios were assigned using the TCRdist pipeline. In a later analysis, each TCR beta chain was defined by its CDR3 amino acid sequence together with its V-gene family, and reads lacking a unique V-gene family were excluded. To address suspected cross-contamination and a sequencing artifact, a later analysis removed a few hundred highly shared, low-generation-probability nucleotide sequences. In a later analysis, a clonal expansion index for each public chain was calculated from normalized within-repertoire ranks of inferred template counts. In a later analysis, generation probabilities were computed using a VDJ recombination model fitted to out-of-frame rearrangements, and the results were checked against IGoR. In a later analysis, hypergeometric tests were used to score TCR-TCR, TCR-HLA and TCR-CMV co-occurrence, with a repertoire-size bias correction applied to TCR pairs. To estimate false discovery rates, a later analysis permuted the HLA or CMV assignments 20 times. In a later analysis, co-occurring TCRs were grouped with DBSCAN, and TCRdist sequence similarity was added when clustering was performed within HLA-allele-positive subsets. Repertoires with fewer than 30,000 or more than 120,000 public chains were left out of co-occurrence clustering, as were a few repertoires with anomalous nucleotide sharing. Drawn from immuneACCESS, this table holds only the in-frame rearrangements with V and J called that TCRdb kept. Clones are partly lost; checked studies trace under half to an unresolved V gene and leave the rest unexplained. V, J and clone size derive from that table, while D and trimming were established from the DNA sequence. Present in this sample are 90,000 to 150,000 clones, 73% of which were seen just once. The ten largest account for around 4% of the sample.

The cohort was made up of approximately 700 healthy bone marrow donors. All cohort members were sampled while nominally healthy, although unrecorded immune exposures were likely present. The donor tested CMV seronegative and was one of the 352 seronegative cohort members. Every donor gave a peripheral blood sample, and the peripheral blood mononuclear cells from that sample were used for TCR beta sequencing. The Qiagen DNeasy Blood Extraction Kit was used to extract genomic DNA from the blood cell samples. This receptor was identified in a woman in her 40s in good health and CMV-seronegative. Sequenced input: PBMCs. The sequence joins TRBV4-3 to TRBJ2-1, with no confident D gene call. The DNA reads TGCGCCAGCAGCCAACCTGTATCCCCCGTATACAATGAGCAGTTCTTC. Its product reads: CASSQPVSPVYNEQFF.